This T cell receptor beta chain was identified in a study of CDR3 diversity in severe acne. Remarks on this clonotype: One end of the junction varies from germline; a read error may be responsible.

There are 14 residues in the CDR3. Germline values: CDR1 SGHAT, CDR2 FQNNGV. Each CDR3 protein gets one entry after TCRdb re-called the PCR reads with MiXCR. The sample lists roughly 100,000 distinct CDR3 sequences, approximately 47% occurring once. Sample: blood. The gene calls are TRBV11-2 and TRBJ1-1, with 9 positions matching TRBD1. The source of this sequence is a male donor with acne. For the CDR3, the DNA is TGTGCCAGCAGCCCGACAGGGGGTGGAACTGAAGCTTCCTTT. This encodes CASSPTGGGTEASF.